This entry lists 17 T cell receptor beta chains sequenced from one sample in a study of PD-L1 blockade in urothelial cancer. Time point denoted: pretreatment peripheral blood. Sequencing was performed with immunoSEQ multiplex PCR; in TCRdb, only in-frame clones are kept and a portion is missing. The sample carries some 57,000 clones, around four fifths recorded once. Sample: PBMCs, taken around atezolizumab (anti-PD-L1) treatment. The receptors shown here come from a man aged 50-60 years with urothelial cancer.

The gene calls are TRBV11-3 and TRBJ2-2; 7 nucleotides match TRBD2. CDR1 is SGHNT and CDR2 is YENEEA in the germline V gene. CDR3 length equals 14 residues. V was clipped by 8 bases and J by 4 bases; unmatched bases: 7. Written as DNA, the CDR3 is TGTGCCAGCCAACCCGGGAGGTTCACCGGGGAGCTGTTTTTT. Translated, it gives CASQPGRFTGELFF.

The chain combines TRBV6-5 with TRBJ1-1; unclear D gene. Trimming cost V 2 bases and J 10 bases, with 14 bases left between them. Per the germline V gene, CDR1 is MNHEY and CDR2 is SVGAGI. The CDR3 covers 13 residues. The CDR3 DNA follows: TGTGCCAGCAGTTACGGCGCGAAGAGCGCAGCTTTCTTT. Amino acids: CASSYGAKSAAFF.

The table lists this clone with a count of one. This rearrangement joins TRBV28 to TRBJ2-6, with TRBD1 matching 8 bases. V lost 8 bases to trimming and J lost 3 bases; unmatched junction nucleotides: 9. CDR3 size: 16 residues. CDR1 is MDHEN and CDR2 is SYDVKM in the germline V gene. The CDR3 loop reads CASGLQGAVGANVLTF. The CDR3 coding sequence is TGTGCCAGCGGACTCCAGGGGGCCGTTGGGGCCAACGTCCTGACTTTC.

The CDR3 region is CASSYAPGQGQNIQYF. CDR3 DNA: TGTGCCAGCAGTTACGCCCCGGGACAGGGCCAAAACATTCAGTACTTC. This sequence joins TRBV6-5 and TRBJ2-4, with 9 bases fitting TRBD1. The J segment lost 5 bases and the V segment lost 2 bases, leaving 7 bases of the junction unmatched. Germline V gene lookup returns CDR1 MNHEY and CDR2 SVGAGI. The CDR3 totals 16 residues.

The rearrangement joins TRBV28 to TRBJ2-1, with 12 bases fitting TRBD2. From germline, CDR1 is MDHEN and CDR2 SYDVKM. V lost 2 bases to trimming and J lost 0 bases; unmatched junction nucleotides: 2. CDR3 size: 17 residues. CDR3 DNA sequence: TGTGCCAGCAGTTTACTAGCGGGAGGGCCCTCCTACAATGAGCAGTTCTTC. Residues: CASSLLAGGPSYNEQFF.

The chain recombines TRBV6-1 with TRBJ1-5; 7 bases line up with TRBD1. The CDR3 extends over 15 amino acids. The germline gives CDR1 MNHNS, CDR2 SASEGT. V dropped 3 bases and J dropped 6; count of bases not matched to a gene: 8. CDR3 amino acids: CASSETGFSFQPQHF. CDR3 nucleotides: TGTGCCAGCAGTGAGACAGGGTTCAGCTTTCAGCCCCAGCATTTT.

This clone has a single count. The J gene is TRBJ2-1, the V gene TRBV7-2; 8 bases map to TRBD2. The CDR3 covers 15 residues. The germline gives CDR1 SGHTA, CDR2 FQGNSA. V was clipped by 2 bases and J by 5 bases; unmatched bases: 5. The CDR3 protein is CASSLPGLENNEQFF. The DNA of the CDR3 is TGTGCCAGCAGCTTACCGGGACTAGAGAACAATGAGCAGTTCTTC. The full variable domain, rest sourced from reference TRBV7-2 and TRBJ2-1, is GAGVSQSPSNKVTEKGKDVELRCDPISGHTALYWYRQSLGQGLEFLIYFQGNSAPDKSGLPSDRFSAERTGGSVSTLTIQRTQQEDSAVYLCASSLPGLENNEQFFGPGTRLTVL.

This chain joins TRBV7-2 and TRBJ2-7, with D possibly TRBD1 on 6 matching bases. In germline, CDR1 is SGHTA, CDR2 FQGNSA. The CDR3 extends over 15 amino acids. Trimming pared 5 bases from V and 5 bases from J, leaving 19 bases between. The CDR3 sequence is CASSGGVAWGHEQYF. DNA for the CDR3: TGTGCCAGCAGCGGAGGTGTAGCGTGGGGGCACGAGCAGTACTTC.

The rearrangement joins TRBV6-5 to TRBJ1-1, with TRBD1 matching over 7 bases. Germline lookup yields CDR1 MNHEY and CDR2 SVGAGI. The CDR3 runs 16 residues. The ends lost 4 bases at V and 5 bases at J; junction bases unmatched: 13. In DNA form, the CDR3 reads TGTGCCAGCAGTTTCCGGACAGGCGCGATTGGGACTGAAGCTTTCTTT. This codes for CASSFRTGAIGTEAFF.

This chain connects TRBV2 to TRBJ1-5, with 7 positions matching TRBD1. V shed 6 bases, J shed 0 bases, and the junction held 5 bases outside the gene matches. Looked up from germline, CDR1 is SNHLY and CDR2 is FYNNEI. This CDR3 is built from 15 residues. The CDR3 coding sequence is TGTGCCAGCAGGGCCGACAGGGCTAGCAATCAGCCCCAGCATTTT. Protein product: CASRADRASNQPQHF.

The chain carries TRBV5-1 and TRBJ1-2, with D unclear. This CDR3 is 16 amino acids long. From germline, CDR1 is SGHRS and CDR2 YFSETQ. Trimming removed 0 bases from V and 4 bases from J, with 16 bases in between. CDR3 nucleotides: TGCGCCAGCAGCTTGGGTGCGAATAGTCAGGTCTATGGCTACACCTTC. This encodes CASSLGANSQVYGYTF.

The CDR3 reads CAISAGTGNTIYF. CDR3 sequence (DNA): TGTGCCATCAGTGCAGGGACTGGAAACACCATATATTTT. The chain combines TRBV10-3 with TRBJ1-3, with TRBD1 as a possible D gene (5 bases). V lost 4 bases and J 2 bases, leaving 6 bases between the germline ends. The germline CDR1 and CDR2 sequences are ENHRY and SYGVKD. The CDR3 extends over 13 amino acids.

V usage is TRBV7-2 and J usage is TRBJ1-1; possible D gene TRBD1, 5 bases. V gave up 1 base and J gave up 10 bases, with 13 bases separating them. The V gene's germline CDR1 is SGHTA and CDR2 FQGNSA. This CDR3 has 13 amino acids. CDR3 bases: TGTGCCAGCAGCTTAGTCCAGGGAGGGAGAGCTTTCTTT. It translates to CASSLVQGGRAFF.

The table lists this clone with a few counts. The J gene is TRBJ2-2, the V gene TRBV6-6; no clear D gene. CDR3 length: 14 residues. V gave up 2 bases and J gave up 1 base, with 5 bases separating them. Germline V gives CDR1 MNHNY, CDR2 SVGAGI (reference sequence). The CDR3 reads CASSYVQNTGELFF. The CDR3 nucleotides are TGTGCCAGCAGTTACGTCCAGAACACCGGGGAGCTGTTTTTT.

This chain uses TRBV11-1 with TRBJ2-7; tentatively, D is TRBD2 (6 bases). CDR1 is SGHAT and CDR2 is FQDESV in the germline V gene (reference sequence). The germline V and J ends were trimmed by 3 bases and 7 bases, with 22 bases remaining between them. This CDR3 spans 16 amino acids. Here the CDR3 reads CASSFIRTARAGEQYF. CDR3 DNA sequence: TGTGCCAGCAGCTTCATTCGGACGGCCCGGGCGGGGGAGCAGTACTTC.

The gene calls are TRBV30 and TRBJ1-5; no firm D call. Trimming removed 0 bases at V and 7 bases at J, with 13 bases between. This CDR3 is built from 14 residues. CDR1 is GTSNPN, CDR2 SVGIG, per germline (reference sequence). CDR3 sequence: CAWSVEMSRQPQHF. CDR3 sequence (DNA): TGTGCCTGGAGTGTGGAGATGTCAAGGCAGCCCCAGCATTTT.

This chain connects TRBV10-3 to TRBJ2-1, with 12 bases identical to TRBD2. The CDR3 consists of 17 residues. Germline V gene data show CDR1 as ENHRY and CDR2 as SYGVKD. The trim removed 4 bases at V and 5 bases at J, leaving 9 bases unmatched. In DNA form, the CDR3 reads TGTGCCATCAGTGCAAGACTAGCGGGAGAAGGTGACAATGAGCAGTTCTTC. This translates into CAISARLAGEGDNEQFF.